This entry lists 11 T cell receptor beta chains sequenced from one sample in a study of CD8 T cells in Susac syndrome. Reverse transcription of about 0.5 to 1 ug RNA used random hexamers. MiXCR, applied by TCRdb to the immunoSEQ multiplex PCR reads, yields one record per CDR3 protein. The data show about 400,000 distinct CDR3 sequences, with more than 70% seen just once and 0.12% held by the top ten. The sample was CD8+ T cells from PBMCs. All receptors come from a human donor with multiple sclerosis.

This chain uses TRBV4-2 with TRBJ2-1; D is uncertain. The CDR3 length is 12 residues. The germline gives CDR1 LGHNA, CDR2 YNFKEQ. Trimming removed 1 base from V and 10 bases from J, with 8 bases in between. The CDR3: CASSQGEQEQFF. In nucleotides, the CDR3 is TGTGCCAGCAGCCAAGGGGAACAGGAGCAGTTCTTC.

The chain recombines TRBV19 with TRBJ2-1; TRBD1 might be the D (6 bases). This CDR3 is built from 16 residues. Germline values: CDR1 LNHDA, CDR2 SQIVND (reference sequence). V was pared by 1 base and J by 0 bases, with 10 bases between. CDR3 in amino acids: CASSIGDRSSYNEQFF. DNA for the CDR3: TGTGCCAGTAGTATAGGCGACAGGAGCTCCTACAATGAGCAGTTCTTC.

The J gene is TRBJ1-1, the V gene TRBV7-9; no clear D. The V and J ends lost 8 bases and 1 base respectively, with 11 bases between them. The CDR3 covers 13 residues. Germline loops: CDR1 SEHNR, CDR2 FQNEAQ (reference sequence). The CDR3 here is CASRAAGNTEAFF. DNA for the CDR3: TGTGCCAGCCGGGCCGCAGGGAACACTGAAGCTTTCTTT.

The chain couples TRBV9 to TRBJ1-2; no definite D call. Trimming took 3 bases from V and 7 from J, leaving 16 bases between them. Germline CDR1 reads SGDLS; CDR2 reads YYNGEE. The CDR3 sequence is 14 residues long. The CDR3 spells CASSATTERSGYTF. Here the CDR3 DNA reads TGTGCCAGCAGCGCCACTACGGAGAGGAGTGGCTACACCTTC.

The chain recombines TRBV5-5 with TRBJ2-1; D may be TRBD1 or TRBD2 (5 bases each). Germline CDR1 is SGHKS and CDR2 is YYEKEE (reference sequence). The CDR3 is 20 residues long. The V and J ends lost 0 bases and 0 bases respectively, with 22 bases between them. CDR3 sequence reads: CASSLAGQGIQIVSYNEQFF. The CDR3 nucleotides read TGTGCCAGCAGCTTGGCGGGGCAGGGCATCCAGATTGTCTCCTACAATGAGCAGTTCTTC.

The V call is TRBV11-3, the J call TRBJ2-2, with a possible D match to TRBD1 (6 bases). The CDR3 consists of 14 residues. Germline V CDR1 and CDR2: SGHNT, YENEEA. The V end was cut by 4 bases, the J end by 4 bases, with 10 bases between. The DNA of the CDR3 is TGTGCCAGCAGCTCCCGGGACACCACCGGGGAGCTGTTTTTT. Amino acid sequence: CASSSRDTTGELFF. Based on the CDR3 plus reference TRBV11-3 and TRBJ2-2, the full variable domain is EAGVVQSPRYKIIEKKQPVAFWCNPISGHNTLYWYLQNLGQGPELLIRYENEEAVDDSQLPKDRFSAERLKGVDSTLKIQPAELGDSAVYLCASSSRDTTGELFFGEGSRLTVL.

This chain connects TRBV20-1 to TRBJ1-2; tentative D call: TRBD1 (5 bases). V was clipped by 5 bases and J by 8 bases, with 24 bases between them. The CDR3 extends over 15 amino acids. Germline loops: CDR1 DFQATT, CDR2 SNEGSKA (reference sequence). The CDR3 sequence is CSAGGVGKLLEGYTF. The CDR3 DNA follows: TGCAGTGCTGGGGGGGTGGGAAAGCTCCTTGAGGGCTACACCTTC.

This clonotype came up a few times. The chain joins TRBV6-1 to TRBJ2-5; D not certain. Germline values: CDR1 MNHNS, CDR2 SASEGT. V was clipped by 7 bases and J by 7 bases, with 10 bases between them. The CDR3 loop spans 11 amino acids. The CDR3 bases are TGTGCCAGCACCGTCTATGGGACCCAGTACTTC. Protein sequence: CASTVYGTQYF.

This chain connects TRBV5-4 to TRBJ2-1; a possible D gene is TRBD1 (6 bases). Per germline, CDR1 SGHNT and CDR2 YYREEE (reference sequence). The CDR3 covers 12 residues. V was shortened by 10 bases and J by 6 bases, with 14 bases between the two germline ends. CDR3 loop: CADQQGGNEQFF. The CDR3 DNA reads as TGTGCCGATCAACAGGGTGGCAATGAGCAGTTCTTC.

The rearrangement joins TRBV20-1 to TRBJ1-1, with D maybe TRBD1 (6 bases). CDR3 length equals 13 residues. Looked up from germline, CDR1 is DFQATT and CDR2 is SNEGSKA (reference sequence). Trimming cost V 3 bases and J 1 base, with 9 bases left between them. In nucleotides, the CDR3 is TGCAGTGCTAGGGACAGACAGAACACTGAAGCTTTCTTT. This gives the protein CSARDRQNTEAFF.

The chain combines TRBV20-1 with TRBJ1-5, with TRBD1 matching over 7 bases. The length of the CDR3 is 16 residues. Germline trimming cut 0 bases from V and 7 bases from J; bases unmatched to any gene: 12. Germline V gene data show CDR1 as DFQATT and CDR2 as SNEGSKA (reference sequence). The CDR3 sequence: CSARDLGTELGQPQHF. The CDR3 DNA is TGCAGTGCTAGAGATCTGGGGACAGAGTTGGGGCAGCCCCAGCATTTT.